This T cell receptor (beta chain) is drawn from a study of shared clonotypes between healthy human individuals. Profiled with immunoSEQ multiplex PCR; TCRdb holds only in-frame clones, not every one. Here the sample spans 2 million to 2.5 million clones, 85% to 95% being singletons. This clonotype originated in a young man in good health. Some clones in this sample may be carry-over from other donors' samples. Sequencing was performed on naive CD4+ T cells from PBMCs. Subset: CD45RA+ positively selected.

The CDR3 DNA follows: TGTGCCAGCAGCTTAGGGCCAGCTAGCTACGAGCAGTACTTC. This codes for CASSLGPASYEQYF. The chain employs TRBV7-2 and TRBJ2-7; D is ambiguous. Between the trimmed V and J ends, which lost 1 base and 3 bases, there was a span of 10 bases. This CDR3 contains 14 residues. CDR1 SGHTA and CDR2 FQGNSA come from the germline V gene.